This T cell receptor beta chain was captured in a study of T-cell memory formation after mild COVID-19. Study-level points and caveats: Clones shrinking between day 15 and 85 showed a balanced CD4/CD8 split, and those that grew later tilted toward CD4+.

Many counts were recorded for this clonotype. As yet, its antigen is unknown. The V gene lost 3 bases and the J gene lost 7 bases, with 9 bases spanning the gap. Germline V gene sequence: CDR1 LGHNA, CDR2 YNFKEQ. The CDR3 totals 13 residues. TCRdb re-called the 5' RACE reads with MiXCR, one entry per CDR3 protein. This table holds around 150,000 distinct CDR3 sequences, around a tenth found once. The chain joins TRBV4-2 to TRBJ2-2, with D tentatively TRBD2 (6 bases). The sequencing sample was made of PBMCs or a T cell subset sorted from them (not recorded which). The receptor comes from a man aged 18 to 30 who had mild COVID-19 (a few samples of this study predate the infection). Cell type and time point are not known. The CDR3 sequence: CASSQGEVGELFF. The CDR3 nucleotides read TGTGCCAGCAGCCAGGGGGAGGTCGGGGAGCTGTTTTTT.